This TCR beta chain was sequenced during a study of synovial regulatory T cells in juvenile arthritis. Clones were read by immunoSEQ multiplex PCR, and TCRdb kept only the in-frame ones, dropping some. The listing records more than 9,500 clones. The study, taken as a whole, reports: Largely private between patients, iaTreg TCR repertoires showed partial overlap with synovial Teff and blood CPL repertoires. CDR3 overlap with synovial Tregs was higher for iaTregs than other blood Tregs.

CDR1 and CDR2 (germline): MDHEN, SYDVKM. This CDR3 has 12 amino acids. No DNA has been recorded. As concerns this clone: The antigen is not known.

The receptor's source is a donor aged 2-35 years with juvenile idiopathic arthritis. The chain has TRBV28 and TRBJ1-3. The sample was Treg cells from blood. Subset denoted: remaining (HLA-DR-negative) circulating blood Treg cells. The CDR3 loop is CASGRGINTIYF.